The source of this T cell receptor (beta chain) is a study of T-cell reconstitution after alpha-beta-depleted transplantation in children. At least ten counts were recorded for this clonotype. Researchers prepared the TCRbeta library using unique molecular identifiers, the study reports. TCRdb processed the PCR reads anew with MiXCR; each CDR3 protein has one entry. The table lists some 240,000 distinct CDR3 sequences, approximately 9.7% of them singletons. The CDR3 has 12 amino acids. The germline V and J ends were trimmed by 6 bases and 10 bases, with 13 bases remaining between them. The sequence was obtained from a human donor who donated a stem cell graft to a child with SCID. The rearrangement joins TRBV12-3 or TRBV12-4 to TRBJ1-3, with a tentative D call TRBD1 (6 bases). Material: PBMCs from the stem cell graft donor, obtained from the stem cell graft. The CDR3 reads CASSIDRTTIYF. CDR3 in DNA: TGTGCCAGCAGCATTGACAGGACAACCATATATTTT.